This TCR beta chain was sequenced for a study of cytomegalovirus exposure and HLA in healthy donors. Study observations and caveats: Generally TCR sequences proved uncommon, though certain public TCRs appeared in numerous donors.

Trimming took 0 bases from V and 5 from J, leaving 14 bases between them. From germline, CDR1 is SGHRS and CDR2 YFSETQ. The length of the CDR3 is 15 residues. The PCR was carried out with 60 Vbeta primers and 13 Jbeta primers. The data were produced by immunoSEQ multiplex PCR, yet TCRdb's version contains in-frame clones alone and is incomplete. The sample consists of approximately 190,000 clones, about 85% of them appearing once. This clone occurred once. Its antigen is not known. Samples came from healthy bone marrow donors. This TCR came from a boy aged 2 to 10 in good health and CMV-seronegative. Sequenced: PBMCs. J is TRBJ2-5 and V is TRBV5-1, with D perhaps matching TRBD1 (7 bases). This CDR3 reads CASSLEGGAGETQYF. As DNA, the CDR3 is TGCGCCAGCAGCTTGGAAGGGGGCGCGGGGGAGACCCAGTACTTC.